This entry describes one TCR beta chain. The specificity of this receptor is unknown. Base qualities are not at hand, and no much larger clone is one base apart. Repertoires were sampled repeatedly over the course of chemoradiotherapy, so clonal expansion could be followed in the tumor microenvironment. To prepare the library, the immunoSEQ multiplex PCR assay was applied. In its TCRdb copy, this immuneACCESS table keeps in-frame sequences only and misses some clones. Where compared with another copy, unresolved V genes explain less than half of these, and the others have no known cause. For this sample there are around 610 clones; around 90% appear just once. 3.5% to 5.5% of the sample lies in the top ten. The data were obtained in a study of chemoradiotherapy in HPV16-positive cancers (dated by TCRdb to 2022 to 2024). Study-wide context: Using functional T-cell assays on cells from two HPV16-positive patients, the researchers defined candidate HPV-specific T-cell clones and common TCR motifs. Next, the candidate HPV-specific TCRs and motifs were followed in TCR repertoires from around 93 patients with HPV-related cancers. The study asked whether T-cell immunity against the HPV oncoproteins E6 and E7 changes during chemoradiotherapy and whether it affects survival. The paper as a whole reports these results and caveats: In HPV16-positive patients, expansion of HPV-responsive T cells during chemoradiotherapy was found to be associated with improved recurrence-free survival. Only two HPV16-positive patients were used to derive the functional definition of HPV-specific T cells, and the survival association was reported for HPV16-positive patients. Expansion of candidate HPV-specific clones and E7-related TCR motifs was observed in the tumor microenvironment during treatment, whereas no such expansion was observed for non-HPV-specific T cells.

CDR1 SGHDT and CDR2 YYEEEE are derived from the germline V gene. The CDR3 runs 12 residues from the cysteine to the phenylalanine. Kept here is only the CDR3 DNA, which spans 36 bases and is read in frame from base 1. Trimming removed 0 bases from V and 5 bases from J, leaving 4 bases between the germline ends. This sequence was found in a human donor with HPV-associated anogenital cancer. Sequenced here: tumor tissue, sampled from a patient who underwent chemoradiotherapy. The chain joins TRBV5-6 to TRBJ2-3, with the D gene call left open. The CDR3 protein sequence reads: CASSLAIDTQYF. The DNA sequence is TGTGCCAGCAGCTTGGCTATAGATACGCAGTATTTT.